This T cell receptor beta chain was found in a study of neurological immune-mediated disorders. With 10-nucleotide random UMIs included, cDNA was synthesized by 5'RACE. The output of every sequencing run exceeded 170 million TCR-beta sequences, derived from 15-18 subjects. TCRdb reanalysed the 5' RACE reads using MiXCR and keeps one entry per CDR3 protein. The sample consists of 87,000 or so distinct CDR3 sequences, under 4.5% of them appearing once. The CDR3 runs 14 residues. V was pared by 0 bases and J by 6 bases, with 9 bases between. Germline CDR1 reads LGHNA; CDR2 reads YSLEER. This clonotype has a count of ten or more.

The material sequenced was PBMCs. The chain carries TRBV4-3 and TRBJ2-4; D ambiguous. The receptor comes from a woman in her fifties or sixties with multiple sclerosis. CDR3 sequence reads: CASSQDLGVNIQYF. The CDR3 DNA reads TGCGCCAGCAGCCAAGATCTTGGAGTAAACATTCAGTACTTC.